This is a list of T cell receptor beta chains from one sample in a study of radiation and T cells in renal cell carcinoma. Using immunoSEQ multiplex PCR, the repertoire was profiled, and TCRdb retains in-frame clones only, with some absent. The repertoire holds about 83,000 clones, with roughly 83% as singletons. Source: blood, taken from a patient whose treatment included radiotherapy and nephrectomy. Receptor source: a woman between 55 and 75 years old with renal cell carcinoma. Each CDR3 is given with its conserved first and last residue. The order of the fields is clone size, J gene, V gene, D gene, CDR3 DNA, CDR3 protein. D genes are given only for firm matches. Size is stated for part of the rows, as once, few or many counts, or as a class when the clone is expanded.

clone size: .
J gene: TRBJ2-3
V gene: TRBV28
D gene: TRBD1
CDR3 DNA: TGTGCCAGCTGGGGACAGGGGGCGCCTCATACGCAGTATTTT
CDR3 protein: CASWGQGAPHTQYF

clone size: few
J gene: TRBJ1-5
V gene: TRBV2
D gene: .
CDR3 DNA: TGTGCCAGCAGTAACAGCCGCAATCAGCCCCAGCATTTT
CDR3 protein: CASSNSRNQPQHF

clone size: few
J gene: TRBJ2-2
V gene: TRBV5-6
D gene: TRBD1
CDR3 DNA: TGTGCCAGCAGCTCAGAGACAGGGGGTGCCGGGGAGCTGTTTTTT
CDR3 protein: CASSSETGGAGELFF

clone size: .
J gene: TRBJ2-2
V gene: TRBV5-4
D gene: .
CDR3 DNA: TGTGCCAGCAGCTTGGGATGGGGCACGAACACCGGGGAGCTGTTTTTT
CDR3 protein: CASSLGWGTNTGELFF

clone size: .
J gene: TRBJ2-7
V gene: TRBV5-4
D gene: .
CDR3 DNA: TGTGCCAGCAGCCCCCACATTACAGGGTACGAGCAGTACTTC
CDR3 protein: CASSPHITGYEQYF

clone size: .
J gene: TRBJ2-7
V gene: TRBV7-6
D gene: TRBD1
CDR3 DNA: TGTGCCAGCAGCGCCGGACAGGGGGCGAGGGACGAGCAGTACTTC
CDR3 protein: CASSAGQGARDEQYF

clone size: .
J gene: TRBJ1-3
V gene: TRBV9
D gene: TRBD1
CDR3 DNA: TGTGCCAGCAGCGTAGCTTACACAGGGGAGAACACCATATATTTT
CDR3 protein: CASSVAYTGENTIYF

clone size: .
J gene: TRBJ2-7
V gene: TRBV28
D gene: TRBD1
CDR3 DNA: TGTGCCAGCAGACTACCCCGACAGGGCGGTGGCGAGCAGTACTTC
CDR3 protein: CASRLPRQGGGEQYF

clone size: .
J gene: TRBJ1-2
V gene: TRBV19
D gene: TRBD1
CDR3 DNA: TGTGCCAGTACCATGACCGGGACAGGGGTTTATGGCTACACCTTC
CDR3 protein: CASTMTGTGVYGYTF

clone size: .
J gene: TRBJ1-1
V gene: TRBV2
D gene: .
CDR3 DNA: TGTGCCAGCAGTGAAGTTTCTCCCGGTGAAGCTTTCTTT
CDR3 protein: CASSEVSPGEAFF